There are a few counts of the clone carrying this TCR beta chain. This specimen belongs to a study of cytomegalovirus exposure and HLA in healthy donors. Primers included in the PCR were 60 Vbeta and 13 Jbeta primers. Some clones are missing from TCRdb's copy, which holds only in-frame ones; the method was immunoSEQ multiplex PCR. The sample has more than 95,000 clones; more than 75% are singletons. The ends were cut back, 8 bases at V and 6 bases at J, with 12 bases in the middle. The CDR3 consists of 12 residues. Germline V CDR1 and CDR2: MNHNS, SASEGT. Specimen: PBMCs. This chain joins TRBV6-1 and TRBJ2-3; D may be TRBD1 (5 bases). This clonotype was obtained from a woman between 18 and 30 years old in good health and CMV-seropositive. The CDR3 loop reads CASLQGFDTQYF. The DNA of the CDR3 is TGTGCCAGCCTGCAGGGATTTGATACGCAGTATTTT.